This is a list of T cell receptor beta chains from one sample in a study of T cells expressing NK-cell markers. TCRdb re-called the 5' RACE reads, yielding one record per CDR3 amino acid sequence without DNA. This sample contains about 460,000 distinct CDR3 sequences. The sample comprised blood T cells: a sorted CD56 or NKG2C T cell subset, CD4+ or CD8+ T cells, or bulk PBMC T cells (not recorded which). Receptors originate from a woman between 50 and 59 years old in good health. CDR3s include the opening cysteine and the closing phenylalanine or tryptophan. Each record gives: J gene, V gene, CDR3 protein.

TRBJ1-1,TRBV2,CASSEARTKNTEAFF
TRBJ2-1,TRBV6-4,CASSDVVGDEQFF
TRBJ1-1,TRBV11-2,CASSLVEGGGKAFF
TRBJ2-7,TRBV12-3/TRBV12-4,CASSRDLTKYEQYF
TRBJ2-7,TRBV3-1,CASSHERGRAYEQYF
TRBJ2-7,TRBV5-1,CASSFPRDIPGEQYF
TRBJ2-1,TRBV2,CASKGDSYNEQFF
TRBJ2-7,TRBV9,CASSGFSSYEQYF
TRBJ2-3,TRBV4-1,CASSQVLVRDTQYF
TRBJ1-1,TRBV3-1,CASSSGGTGMNTEAFF
TRBJ1-6,TRBV6-5,CASSRRGEDLHF
TRBJ1-5,TRBV12-3/TRBV12-4,CASSLGGAGGNQPQHF
TRBJ1-5,TRBV5-8,CASSFRQGVNQPQHF
TRBJ2-5,TRBV15,CATSRDSSAETQYF
TRBJ2-1,TRBV5-1,CASSGAQTYNEQFF
TRBJ1-2,TRBV6-5,CASSYNRVRGYTF
TRBJ2-5,TRBV29-1,CSVLTGQTQYF
TRBJ2-1,TRBV6-5,CASSSINRLDEQFF
TRBJ1-1,TRBV6-1,CASRISGTGSTEAFF
TRBJ2-7,TRBV10-3,CAISGTAGDEQYF
TRBJ2-1,TRBV10-3,CAISWTDGNEQFF
TRBJ2-5,TRBV21-1,CAAQLSVAVQETQYF
TRBJ1-3,TRBV12-3/TRBV12-4,CASSLIGASGNTIYF
TRBJ1-4,TRBV12-3/TRBV12-4,CASKLTGDSPNEKLFF
TRBJ2-2,TRBV20-1,CSARRGLANTGELFF
TRBJ1-6,TRBV27,CASSRGATANSPLHF
TRBJ2-1,TRBV13,CASSLTGGVGGNEQFF
TRBJ2-1,TRBV7-8,CASSQNLAGGLGSSYNEQFF
TRBJ2-5,TRBV24-1,CATSDFGTARETQYF
TRBJ2-2,TRBV15,CATSRVAGELFF
TRBJ1-1,TRBV5-1,CASAPDSLYEAFF
TRBJ1-1,TRBV4-1,CASSQPRQGLVTEAFF
TRBJ1-1,TRBV25-1,CASRGQLNTEAFF
TRBJ2-3,TRBV4-2,CASSKSSGGTDTQYF
TRBJ2-1,TRBV12-3/TRBV12-4,CASSPIGGRDRFF
TRBJ1-4,TRBV12-3/TRBV12-4,CASSLSGFGFIGTNEKLFF
TRBJ2-1,TRBV11-3,CASSLFRGSYNEQFF
TRBJ2-3,TRBV19,CASKVSGSTDTQYF
TRBJ2-1,TRBV20-1,CSARPPGQGMRNEQFF
TRBJ2-2,TRBV28,CASFQLKGGRTGELFF
TRBJ1-1,TRBV4-1,CASSQGQGRSTEAFF
TRBJ2-5,TRBV20-1,CSARDWASGIQETQYF
TRBJ2-1,TRBV7-2,CASSLRFGNHNEQFF
TRBJ2-1,TRBV11-3,CASSPGGSEQFF
TRBJ2-5,TRBV14,CASSQIKVGETQYF
TRBJ2-3,TRBV5-6,CASIPGGIGTQYF
TRBJ2-7,TRBV7-2,CASSLVSGTGQEQYF
TRBJ1-2,TRBV10-3,CATHGGQGRGYTF
TRBJ2-2,TRBV7-2,CASSPTGVTSGESTGELFF
TRBJ2-7,TRBV4-1,CASSQAAGVDEQYF
TRBJ1-2,TRBV7-9,CASSLGYRHPEDYGYTF
TRBJ2-4,TRBV20-1,CSAPHRGPPGHNIQYF
TRBJ2-1,TRBV5-1,CASSFPPGSTSGTNEQFF
TRBJ2-1,TRBV7-2,CASSLWETSYNEQFF
TRBJ1-1,TRBV5-1,CASSLDWGAGGNTEAFF